Listed below are T cell receptor beta chains from one sample, sequenced in a study of T cell responses to AZD1222 COVID-19 vaccine. Generated by immunoSEQ multiplex PCR, the TCRdb table keeps only in-frame clones and is missing some. The table lists 130,000 to 150,000 clones, more than 70% of them singletons. The material was peripheral blood, obtained 28 days after the second AZD1222 dose. The receptors here all came from an adult who received the AZD1222 COVID-19 vaccine. Each CDR3 is given with its conserved first and last residue. The D gene is left open where the match is weak. Clone sizes are given selectively: once, few, many, or a class where the clone is expanded.

TRBV19,.,TRBJ2-2,TRBD1,CASSIRGQGASTGELFF,TGTGCCAGTAGTATCCGGGGACAGGGGGCGAGCACCGGGGAGCTGTTTTTT
TRBV19,.,TRBJ1-1,TRBD1,CATKSGTGGTEAFF,TGTGCCACCAAATCCGGGACAGGAGGCACTGAAGCTTTCTTT
TRBV5-6,.,TRBJ1-1,.,CASSIWGVNTEAFF,TGTGCCAGCAGCATCTGGGGCGTGAACACTGAAGCTTTCTTT
TRBV27,.,TRBJ1-2,.,CASSFQDGYGYTF,TGTGCCAGCAGTTTTCAAGACGGGTATGGCTACACCTTC
TRBV24-1,.,TRBJ2-1,.,CATSPRDTNFNEQFF,TGTGCCACCAGTCCCCGGGATACTAATTTCAATGAGCAGTTCTTC
TRBV2,.,TRBJ1-5,.,CASCRSWGNQPQHF,TGTGCCAGCTGCAGGAGTTGGGGCAATCAGCCCCAGCATTTT
TRBV2,.,TRBJ2-3,TRBD1,CASRGTGPDTQYF,TGTGCCAGCAGGGGGACAGGGCCAGATACGCAGTATTTT
TRBV4-2,.,TRBJ2-7,.,CASSQDPGTYEQYF,TGTGCCAGCAGCCAAGATCCGGGGACCTACGAGCAGTACTTC
TRBV2,.,TRBJ1-2,.,CATGMVDGYTF,TGTGCCACCGGGATGGTAGATGGCTACACCTTC
TRBV7-8,.,TRBJ1-5,.,CASSLVPQGFRPQHF,TGTGCCAGCAGCTTAGTCCCACAGGGTTTCCGCCCCCAGCATTTT
TRBV6-5,.,TRBJ1-1,.,CASSYGHTEAFF,TGTGCCAGCAGTTACGGACACACTGAAGCTTTCTTT
TRBV11-2,.,TRBJ2-2,.,CASSLRVGELFF,TGTGCCAGCAGCCTCAGGGTCGGGGAGCTGTTTTTT
TRBV7-2,.,TRBJ2-5,.,CASSLPGETQYF,TGTGCCAGCAGCTTACCCGGAGAGACCCAGTACTTC
TRBV12-3/TRBV12-4,.,TRBJ1-1,.,CASSLVGTEAFF,TGTGCCAGCAGTTTAGTCGGCACTGAAGCTTTCTTT
TRBV28,.,TRBJ2-5,.,CASSFGGSKTQYF,TGTGCCAGCAGTTTCGGAGGGTCGAAGACCCAGTACTTC
TRBV27,.,TRBJ1-2,.,CASSLVGEGGYGYTF,TGTGCCAGCAGTTTGGTGGGGGAGGGCGGCTATGGCTACACCTTC
TRBV19,.,TRBJ1-1,TRBD1,CASAQGASEAFF,TGTGCCAGTGCCCAGGGGGCGAGTGAAGCTTTCTTT
TRBV3-1/TRBV3-2,.,TRBJ1-1,.,CASSQGELNTEAFF,TGTGCCAGCAGCCAAGGGGAGCTGAACACTGAAGCTTTCTTT
TRBV4-1,few,TRBJ2-3,.,CASSQDGRALDTQYF,TGCGCCAGCAGCCAAGACGGGCGGGCCTTAGATACGCAGTATTTT
TRBV5-1,.,TRBJ1-2,TRBD1,CASSRSQGADGYTF,TGCGCCAGCAGCCGTTCACAGGGGGCCGATGGCTACACCTTC
TRBV14,.,TRBJ2-2,.,CASSAGRYTGELFF,TGTGCCAGCAGCGCCGGACGGTACACCGGGGAGCTGTTTTTT
TRBV6-5,.,TRBJ2-7,TRBD2,CASRAIAGRGYEQYF,TGTGCCAGCAGGGCTATAGCGGGAAGAGGGTACGAGCAGTACTTC
TRBV29-1,once,TRBJ2-3,.,CSVERGPADTQYF,TGCAGCGTTGAAAGGGGCCCGGCAGATACGCAGTATTTT
TRBV6-5,.,TRBJ1-2,.,CASSEGGQGLYGYTF,TGTGCCAGCAGCGAGGGAGGGCAGGGGCTCTATGGCTACACCTTC
TRBV29-1,.,TRBJ1-1,TRBD1,CSVDGQGDTEAFF,TGCAGCGTTGACGGACAGGGGGATACTGAAGCTTTCTTT
TRBV27,.,TRBJ2-7,.,CASTLRGGWGEQYF,TGTGCCAGCACCCTTAGGGGGGGCTGGGGCGAGCAGTACTTC
TRBV24-1,.,TRBJ2-3,.,CATSDFGLDTQYF,TGTGCCACCAGTGATTTCGGGTTAGATACGCAGTATTTT
TRBV27,few,TRBJ2-5,TRBD1,CASSLDRGGETQYF,TGTGCCAGCAGCCTCGACAGGGGCGGGGAGACCCAGTACTTC
TRBV2,.,TRBJ1-5,.,CASAAEVGNQPQHF,TGTGCCAGCGCGGCCGAGGTTGGCAATCAGCCCCAGCATTTT
TRBV7-2,.,TRBJ2-2,.,CASSLNRDNTGELFF,TGTGCCAGCAGCTTAAACAGGGATAACACCGGGGAGCTGTTTTTT
TRBV9,once,TRBJ2-7,.,CASRIGDEQYF,TGTGCCAGCAGAATAGGGGACGAGCAGTACTTC
TRBV6-4,.,TRBJ2-7,.,CASRNRGPYEQYF,TGTGCCAGCAGAAACAGAGGCCCCTACGAGCAGTACTTC
TRBV9,.,TRBJ1-3,.,CASSVGNTIYF,TGTGCCAGCAGCGTAGGCAACACCATATATTTT
TRBV30,.,TRBJ1-1,.,CAWTSSRDLGEAFF,TGTGCCTGGACCTCCTCCAGGGATTTGGGCGAAGCTTTCTTT
TRBV27,.,TRBJ1-4,TRBD1,CASSALDRSPNEKLFF,TGTGCCAGCAGTGCCCTGGACAGGTCGCCTAATGAAAAACTGTTTTTT
TRBV6-1,.,TRBJ2-3,.,CASSEQGNTDTQYF,TGTGCCAGCAGTGAACAGGGGAACACAGATACGCAGTATTTT
TRBV5-1,.,TRBJ2-3,.,CASTMNGGLSTDTQYF,TGCGCCAGCACCATGAACGGGGGCCTTAGCACAGATACGCAGTATTTT
TRBV9,.,TRBJ2-1,TRBD2,CASSAIGTSGYNEQFF,TGTGCCAGCAGCGCGATCGGGACTAGCGGCTACAATGAGCAGTTCTTC
TRBV27,.,TRBJ1-1,TRBD1,CASSLRGQSQAFF,TGTGCCAGCAGTTTACGGGGACAGTCGCAAGCTTTCTTT
TRBV18,.,TRBJ1-2,.,CASSPWVRNFYGYTF,TGTGCCAGCTCACCATGGGTCAGAAACTTCTATGGCTACACCTTC
TRBV18,.,TRBJ1-6,TRBD1,CASSSPTGGPGYVNSPLHF,TGTGCCAGCTCATCGCCCACAGGGGGCCCCGGCTATGTTAATTCACCCCTCCACTTT
TRBV12-3/TRBV12-4,few,TRBJ1-2,.,CASSLGHGYGYTF,TGTGCCAGCAGTTTAGGACACGGCTATGGCTACACCTTC
TRBV28,.,TRBJ2-1,TRBD2,CASSLLAGDGEQFF,TGTGCCAGCAGTTTACTAGCGGGGGACGGGGAGCAGTTCTTC
TRBV7-9,.,TRBJ2-3,.,CASSLVDTQYF,TGTGCCAGCAGCTTAGTGGATACGCAGTATTTT
TRBV7-2,.,TRBJ2-1,TRBD2,CASSPIAGSSYNEQFF,TGTGCCAGCAGCCCAATAGCGGGGAGCTCCTACAATGAGCAGTTCTTC
TRBV11-2,.,TRBJ2-7,TRBD1,CASSLDRDSYEQYF,TGTGCCAGCAGCCTTGACAGGGACTCCTACGAGCAGTACTTC
TRBV30,.,TRBJ1-2,TRBD1,CAWTTPTGGFGYTF,TGTGCCTGGACAACCCCGACAGGGGGCTTTGGCTACACCTTC